This T cell receptor (beta chain) was sequenced during a study of siplizumab effects on memory and regulatory T cells. Using immunoSEQ multiplex PCR, the repertoire was profiled, and TCRdb retains in-frame clones only, with some absent. The repertoire includes about 100,000 clones, 85% to 95% of them detected once, and approximately 0.61% sits in the top ten. The trim removed 5 bases at V and 2 bases at J, leaving 2 bases unmatched. The CDR3 contains 14 residues. Germline V lookup: CDR1 SNHLY, CDR2 FYNNEI. Study observations and caveats: The study found that siplizumab significantly reduced alloreactive sequences traceable to unstimulated CD4+ memory cells. Naive or memory phenotype assignment was not possible for roughly 75-96% of proliferating CD4+ or CD8+ clones. Contribution to the alloresponse seemed major for naive T cells, which also seemed more diverse than memory cells.

Comment on this clone: Its antigen is still unknown.

Sequencing used Tregs sorted from blood. This clonotype was obtained from a human donor in good health. V gene TRBV2 combines with J gene TRBJ2-2; TRBD1 agrees at 7 bases. The CDR3 here is CASSRQGNTGELFF. The CDR3 DNA is TGTGCCAGCAGTAGACAGGGCAACACCGGGGAGCTGTTTTTT.